A selection of T cell receptor beta chains follows, all from one sample in a study of blood T cell repertoires in COVID-19. The protocol was immunoSEQ multiplex PCR, while the TCRdb copy is restricted to in-frame clones and leaves out a portion. The sample consists of about 250,000 clones, about 85% of them appearing once. Source material: peripheral blood. These receptors all stem from a woman aged 55-69 years with active or convalescent COVID-19. The CDR3 runs from the conserved cysteine through the conserved F or W. A D gene is named only where the DNA matches it firmly. Some rows mark clone size as missing; the rest say once, few, many or name a class of expanded clone.

CASSKGQGRGEKLFF,TGTGCCAGCAGTAAGGGACAGGGGCGAGGCGAAAAACTGTTTTTT,TRBD1,.,TRBV27,TRBJ1-4
CASSKGTQPNYGYTF,TGTGCCAGCAGCAAAGGTACACAACCTAACTATGGCTACACCTTC,.,.,TRBV21-1,TRBJ1-2
CASSQGMGRQPQHF,TGTGCCAGCAGCCAAGGGATGGGCCGCCAGCCCCAGCATTTT,.,.,TRBV3-1/TRBV3-2,TRBJ1-5
CASSLDSMNTEAFF,TGCGCCAGCAGCTTGGACAGCATGAACACTGAAGCTTTCTTT,.,.,TRBV5-1,TRBJ1-1
CASSQGLAGETQYF,TGTGCCAGCAGCCAGGGACTTGCGGGGGAGACCCAGTACTTC,.,.,TRBV4-2,TRBJ2-5
CASRRQGSYEQYF,TGTGCCAGCAGAAGACAGGGATCCTACGAGCAGTACTTC,TRBD1,.,TRBV6-5,TRBJ2-7
CASSQDWGRRVNYGYTF,TGCGCCAGCAGCCAAGATTGGGGCAGACGCGTTAACTATGGCTACACCTTC,.,.,TRBV4-1,TRBJ1-2
CASRTIATNEKLFF,TGTGCCAGCCGAACAATCGCAACTAATGAAAAACTGTTTTTT,.,once,TRBV6-5,TRBJ1-4
CASSLAGRGRGANVLTF,TGTGCCAGCAGCTTAGCTGGGCGGGGCCGAGGGGCCAACGTCCTGACTTTC,.,.,TRBV7-9,TRBJ2-6
CASSQDQSIGYGYTF,TGTGCCAGCAGCCAAGATCAATCAATCGGCTATGGCTACACCTTC,.,.,TRBV3-1/TRBV3-2,TRBJ1-2
CASSISGDNQPQHF,TGTGCCAGTAGTATTTCCGGGGACAATCAGCCCCAGCATTTT,.,.,TRBV19,TRBJ1-5
CASSKELDEKLFF,TGCGCCAGCAGCAAGGAGCTAGATGAAAAACTGTTTTTT,.,.,TRBV5-1,TRBJ1-4
CAWSVAGGTDTQYF,TGTGCCTGGAGTGTAGCGGGAGGCACAGATACGCAGTATTTT,TRBD2,few,TRBV30,TRBJ2-3
CASSKGAEGSEKLFF,TGTGCCAGCAGCAAGGGCGCGGAGGGTAGTGAAAAACTGTTTTTT,.,.,TRBV21-1,TRBJ1-4
CAFTLGTGWIGANVLTF,TGTGCCTTCACCTTGGGGACAGGGTGGATAGGGGCCAACGTCCTGACTTTC,TRBD1,.,TRBV30,TRBJ2-6
CASSTTSGSGAGELFF,TGTGCCAGCAGTACAACTAGCGGGAGTGGCGCCGGGGAGCTGTTTTTT,TRBD2,.,TRBV28,TRBJ2-2
CASSQLGLAGVFEQFF,TGTGCCAGCAGCCAACTTGGACTAGCGGGAGTATTTGAGCAGTTCTTC,TRBD2,.,TRBV3-1/TRBV3-2,TRBJ2-1
CASSQDRGLTEAFF,TGTGCCAGCAGCCAAGACAGGGGGCTTACTGAAGCTTTCTTT,TRBD1,.,TRBV11-1,TRBJ1-1
CASSPKTSVVVYGYTF,TGTGCCAGCAGCCCCAAGACTTCAGTGGTCGTCTATGGCTACACCTTC,.,.,TRBV3-1/TRBV3-2,TRBJ1-2
CASGPPGSQGYTF,TGTGCTAGTGGTCCCCCAGGGTCACAAGGCTACACCTTC,.,many,TRBV12-5,TRBJ1-2
CASSDGGQPNQPQHF,TGTGCCAGCAGTGACGGGGGACAGCCTAATCAGCCCCAGCATTTT,TRBD1,.,TRBV2,TRBJ1-5
CASGLGQELDTQYF,TGTGCTAGTGGTTTGGGTCAGGAATTAGATACGCAGTATTTT,.,.,TRBV12-5,TRBJ2-3
CASSLRREGLTQYF,TGTGCCAGCAGCTTACGGCGGGAGGGCCTTACGCAGTATTTT,TRBD2,.,TRBV7-9,TRBJ2-3